This is a list of T cell receptor beta chains from one sample in a study of T cell changes during pregnancy in multiple sclerosis. Sequencing was performed with immunoSEQ multiplex PCR; in TCRdb, only in-frame clones are kept and a portion is missing. The table shows around 120,000 clones, with approximately 90% occurring only once. The starting material was peripheral blood, obtained after pregnancy. The receptor source for this set is a female donor with multiple sclerosis, enrolled in a pregnancy study. Each CDR3 is given with its conserved first and last residue. Clone size is given for some rows only: seen once, a few or many times, or a class if the clone is expanded.

-,TRBV19,TRBJ2-5,CASRGGTGGSRTQYF
-,TRBV2,TRBJ2-1,CASRGRGGNHEQFF
-,TRBV6-5,TRBJ1-1,CASSVHRGPNTEAFF
-,TRBV7-6,TRBJ1-1,CASSRPGDTEAFF
-,TRBV10-3,TRBJ2-7,CAISPQGGTYEQYF
-,TRBV30,TRBJ1-2,CACMRPGSNYGYTF
-,TRBV15,TRBJ2-7,CATRGAGSSYEQYF
-,TRBV27,TRBJ2-7,CASSSMPITGSGTYEQYF
-,TRBV6-5,TRBJ2-2,CASKGQGSTGELFF
-,TRBV5-4,TRBJ2-1,CASSLDVAAGREQFF
-,TRBV6-5,TRBJ2-5,CASSYSQGAGETQYF
-,TRBV7-3,TRBJ1-2,CASSEGQGYGYTF
-,TRBV7-9,TRBJ2-2,CASTFGAGTGELFF
-,TRBV5-6,TRBJ2-5,CASSSGQGYGETQYF
-,TRBV6-5,TRBJ1-5,CASSAGWNQPQHF
-,TRBV15,TRBJ2-3,CATSGKGDPTQYF
-,TRBV19,TRBJ2-7,CASSSPRDSYEQYF
-,TRBV6-1,TRBJ1-5,CASSGGRSLNRNQPQHF
-,TRBV7-6,TRBJ1-1,CASSQIPQSGEAFF
-,TRBV6-6,TRBJ2-1,CASSYSSLASNEQFF
-,TRBV19,TRBJ1-4,CASSMRGGGEKLFF
-,TRBV23-1,TRBJ1-2,CASSLSDRQDYGYTF
-,TRBV9,TRBJ1-5,CASSVSGSNQPQHF
-,TRBV11-2,TRBJ2-5,CASSSIAGYETQYF
-,TRBV11-2,TRBJ2-3,CASSLSASGGDTQYF
-,TRBV7-9,TRBJ1-1,CASSLGKKQGRVTEAFF
-,TRBV2,TRBJ2-3,CASSESSGAFTDTQYF
-,TRBV13,TRBJ2-7,CASSQGVSYEQYF
once,TRBV5-6,TRBJ2-6,CASSRTLFAGANVLTF
few,TRBV19,TRBJ1-3,CASRRQGTGNTIYF